Below, 9 T cell receptor beta chains from the same sample are listed, as sequenced in a study of PD-1 blockade in classical Hodgkin lymphoma. Relapse was seen in all patients after autologous stem cell transplantation, and brentuximab vedotin exposure was variable. TCRdb's copy holds only in-frame clones and misses some; the assay was immunoSEQ multiplex PCR. This table holds about 13,000 clones, over 80% found once. The specimen was peripheral blood mononuclear cells (PBMCs), collected at baseline. Source of these receptors: a human donor with classical Hodgkin lymphoma.

The chain joins TRBV9 to TRBJ1-2; D gene unclear. The CDR3 has 12 residues. The V gene's germline CDR1 is SGDLS and CDR2 YYNGEE. Trimming cost V 0 bases and J 5 bases, with 5 bases left between them. The CDR3 loop reads CASSVATYGYTF. The CDR3 DNA follows: TGTGCCAGCAGCGTAGCAACGTATGGCTACACCTTC.

This clone was detected once. V usage is TRBV11-3 and J usage is TRBJ2-1; 7 positions agree with TRBD2. Germline trimming cut 0 bases from V and 6 bases from J; bases unmatched to any gene: 14. Germline V CDR1 and CDR2: SGHNT, YENEEA. This CDR3 spans 18 amino acids. The CDR3 sequence is CASSLDRAGVGLGNEQFF. The CDR3 region has the DNA TGTGCCAGCAGCTTAGATCGGGCGGGAGTAGGTTTAGGCAATGAGCAGTTCTTC.

This clone was detected only a few times. V is TRBV2 and J is TRBJ2-1; 10 positions agree with TRBD1. Germline V gene data show CDR1 as SNHLY and CDR2 as FYNNEI. CDR3 length: 15 amino acids. J gave up 9 bases and V 2 bases, and 7 bases lay outside the gene matches. As DNA, the CDR3 is TGTGCCAGCAGTGAAAGGGGACAGGGGATAGGTGAGCAGTTCTTC. Encoded protein: CASSERGQGIGEQFF.

The rearrangement joins TRBV1 to TRBJ2-4; the D segment call TRBD2 is taken from the table without a DNA check. TRBV1 is described as a pseudogene. There are 20 residues in the CDR3. The DNA of the CDR3 is TGCACCAGCAGCCAGTTGGGCGGACTAGCGGTTTTTCTAGCCAAAAACATTCAGTACTTC. As protein: CTSSQLGGLAVFLAKNIQYF.

The chain has TRBV6-1 and TRBJ2-7; 7 bases map to TRBD1. This CDR3 has 14 amino acids. CDR1 is MNHNS and CDR2 is SASEGT in the germline V gene. The V segment lost 6 bases and the J segment 0 bases; nucleotides outside the gene matches: 5. As DNA, the CDR3 is TGTGCCAGCAGCAGACAGGGTGACTCCTACGAGCAGTACTTC. Translation: CASSRQGDSYEQYF.

This clone occurred a few times. The chain recombines TRBV18 with TRBJ2-1; 12 bases are shared with TRBD2. This CDR3 spans 16 amino acids. Per the germline V gene, CDR1 is KGHSH and CDR2 is LQKENI. V lost 1 base and J lost 9; bases outside the gene matches: 7. In nucleotides, the CDR3 is TGTGCCAGCTCACCACGGACTAGCGGGATAGGGAGTGAGCAGTTCTTC. Protein product: CASSPRTSGIGSEQFF.

This chain uses TRBV13 with TRBJ1-3; D gene unclear. The V end lost 0 bases, the J end lost 0 bases, and 6 bases lay between the germline ends. The germline gives CDR1 PRHDT, CDR2 FYEKMQ (reference sequence). CDR3 length: 15 amino acids. In DNA form, the CDR3 reads TGTGCCAGCAGCTTAGGACCAGGCTCTGGAAACACCATATATTTT. It translates to CASSLGPGSGNTIYF.

This clone was seen only a few times. This chain joins TRBV6-5 and TRBJ1-1; possible D gene TRBD1, 6 bases. The germline CDR1 and CDR2 sequences are MNHEY and SVGAGI. With 5 bases removed from V and 5 bases from J, the gap between germline ends came to 9 bases. This CDR3 has 12 residues. CDR3 sequence: CASSTGSTEAFF. For the CDR3, the DNA is TGTGCCAGCAGTACAGGGTCTACTGAAGCTTTCTTT.

This clone appeared a single time. CDR3 in amino acids: CASSLFSGSTDTQYF. Written as DNA, the CDR3 is TGCGCCAGCAGCTTGTTCTCCGGAAGCACAGATACGCAGTATTTT. The rearrangement links TRBV5-1 to TRBJ2-3; D gene ambiguous. Trimming shortened V by 1 base and J by 0 bases, and 9 bases separated the two germline ends. The CDR3 contains 15 residues. Germline assignment: CDR1 SGHRS and CDR2 YFSETQ.